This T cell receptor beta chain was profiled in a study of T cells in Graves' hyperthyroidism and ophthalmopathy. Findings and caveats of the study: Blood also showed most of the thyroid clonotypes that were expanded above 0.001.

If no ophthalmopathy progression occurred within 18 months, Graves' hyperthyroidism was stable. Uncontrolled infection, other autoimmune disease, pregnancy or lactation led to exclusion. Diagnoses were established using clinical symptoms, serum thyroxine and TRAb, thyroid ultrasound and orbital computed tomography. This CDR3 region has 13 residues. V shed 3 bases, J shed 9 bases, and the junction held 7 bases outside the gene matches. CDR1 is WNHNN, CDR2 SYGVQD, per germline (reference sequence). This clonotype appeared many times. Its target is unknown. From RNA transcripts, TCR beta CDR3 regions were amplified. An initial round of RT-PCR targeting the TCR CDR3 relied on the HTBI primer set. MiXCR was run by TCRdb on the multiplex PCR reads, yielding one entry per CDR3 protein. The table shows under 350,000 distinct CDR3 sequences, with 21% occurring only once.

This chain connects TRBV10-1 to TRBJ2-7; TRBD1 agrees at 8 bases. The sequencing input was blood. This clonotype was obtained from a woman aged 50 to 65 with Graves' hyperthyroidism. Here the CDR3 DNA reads TGCGCCAGCAGTGAAGCCAGGGGGCGAGGGCAGTACTTC. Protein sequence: CASSEARGRGQYF.